The rows below give T cell receptor beta chains drawn from one sample of a study of T cell responses to AZD1222 COVID-19 vaccine. Libraries were prepared by immunoSEQ multiplex PCR; TCRdb keeps only in-frame clonotypes and omits some of them. Seen here are approximately 100,000 clones, around 84% observed once, and the top ten hold roughly 1.4%. The sequencing used peripheral blood, collected on day 0 of AZD1222 vaccination. Receptor source: an adult in good health. Both conserved end residues are part of each CDR3. Fields, in order: clone size, D gene, J gene, V gene, CDR3 protein, CDR3 DNA. The D gene is left open where the match is weak. Expanded clones get a size class; other rows say once, few or many, or leave the size out.

size: -; D: -; J: TRBJ1-2; V: TRBV16; CDR3: CASSQQWGPSANYGYTF; DNA: TGTGCCAGCAGCCAACAGTGGGGACCCTCAGCTAACTATGGCTACACCTTC
size: -; D: -; J: TRBJ2-7; V: TRBV15; CDR3: CAPGELGTLYEQYF; DNA: TGTGCTCCCGGGGAACTGGGGACCCTCTACGAGCAGTACTTC
size: -; D: TRBD2; J: TRBJ2-1; V: TRBV9; CDR3: CASSALTGGAGGYGEQFF; DNA: TGTGCCAGCAGCGCCCTCACGGGAGGGGCGGGAGGGTACGGTGAGCAGTTCTTC
size: once; D: TRBD2; J: TRBJ2-1; V: TRBV7-2; CDR3: CASSSVAGGNEQFF; DNA: TGTGCCAGCAGCTCCGTAGCGGGAGGGAATGAGCAGTTCTTC
size: -; D: -; J: TRBJ1-1; V: TRBV27; CDR3: CASSWGRGVTEAFF; DNA: TGTGCCAGCTCCTGGGGCAGGGGTGTAACTGAAGCTTTCTTT
size: -; D: TRBD2; J: TRBJ2-5; V: TRBV3-1/TRBV3-2; CDR3: CASSHLAGGRETQYF; DNA: TGTGCCAGCAGCCACCTAGCGGGAGGGAGAGAGACCCAGTACTTC
size: -; D: TRBD2; J: TRBJ2-1; V: TRBV10-3; CDR3: CAIGSGQRNEQFF; DNA: TGTGCCATCGGTAGCGGGCAAAGGAATGAGCAGTTCTTC
size: -; D: -; J: TRBJ1-1; V: TRBV11-2; CDR3: CASSFGLRDTEAFF; DNA: TGTGCCAGCAGCTTTGGGCTACGGGACACTGAAGCTTTCTTT
size: -; D: TRBD1; J: TRBJ1-1; V: TRBV19; CDR3: CASSPELDRTEAFF; DNA: TGTGCCAGTAGTCCCGAGTTGGACAGGACTGAAGCTTTCTTT
size: -; D: -; J: TRBJ1-5; V: TRBV30; CDR3: CAWSQGKDHNQPQHF; DNA: TGTGCCTGGAGCCAGGGGAAGGATCACAATCAGCCCCAGCATTTT
size: -; D: -; J: TRBJ2-7; V: TRBV12-2; CDR3: CASRFRPRDHEQYF; DNA: TGTGCAAGTCGCTTTCGCCCCAGGGACCACGAGCAGTACTTC
size: -; D: TRBD1; J: TRBJ2-7; V: TRBV7-2; CDR3: CASSLRTGEPYEQYF; DNA: TGTGCCAGCAGCCTCCGGACAGGAGAGCCTTACGAGCAGTACTTC
size: once; D: -; J: TRBJ2-7; V: TRBV29-1; CDR3: CSVEDSKVKQYF; DNA: TGCAGCGTTGAAGATAGTAAGGTGAAGCAGTACTTC
size: -; D: -; J: TRBJ2-7; V: TRBV27; CDR3: CASSQLGLASYEQYF; DNA: TGTGCCAGCAGTCAGCTCGGGCTAGCGTCTTACGAGCAGTACTTC
size: -; D: -; J: TRBJ1-4; V: TRBV5-6; CDR3: CASSFWGVENEKLFF; DNA: TGTGCCAGCAGCTTCTGGGGTGTAGAAAATGAAAAACTGTTTTTT
size: -; D: -; J: TRBJ2-1; V: TRBV18; CDR3: CASSLQSLDGLWGEQFF; DNA: TGTGCCAGCTCACTTCAGTCACTAGACGGTTTGTGGGGTGAGCAGTTCTTC
size: -; D: TRBD1; J: TRBJ1-2; V: TRBV5-1; CDR3: CASSSERDSDGYTF; DNA: TGCGCCAGCAGCTCCGAGAGGGACAGCGATGGCTACACCTTC
size: -; D: -; J: TRBJ2-1; V: TRBV5-1; CDR3: CASSFGQSRVRDEQFF; DNA: TGCGCCAGCAGCTTCGGACAGTCGAGGGTCCGAGATGAGCAGTTCTTC
size: -; D: -; J: TRBJ1-1; V: TRBV28; CDR3: CASSGGGTEAFF; DNA: TGTGCCAGCTCCGGGGGGGGGACTGAAGCTTTCTTT
size: -; D: -; J: TRBJ2-1; V: TRBV2; CDR3: CASQLFSHNNEQFF; DNA: TGTGCCAGCCAACTGTTTTCACACAACAATGAGCAGTTCTTC
size: -; D: TRBD1; J: TRBJ2-7; V: TRBV7-9; CDR3: CASSLEWDSYEQYF; DNA: TGTGCCAGCAGCTTAGAATGGGACAGCTACGAGCAGTACTTC
size: -; D: -; J: TRBJ2-3; V: TRBV28; CDR3: CASSLSSGLIATDTQYF; DNA: TGTGCCAGCAGTTTATCTTCCGGGTTGATAGCCACAGATACGCAGTATTTT
size: -; D: -; J: TRBJ2-3; V: TRBV2; CDR3: CASSEAGRITDTQYF; DNA: TGTGCCAGCAGTGAAGCAGGGAGGATCACAGATACGCAGTATTTT
size: -; D: -; J: TRBJ1-1; V: TRBV4-1; CDR3: CASSRGQGGTEAFF; DNA: TGCGCCAGCAGCCGAGGGCAGGGAGGCACTGAAGCTTTCTTT
size: -; D: TRBD1; J: TRBJ1-2; V: TRBV5-8; CDR3: CASSWGQGNGYTF; DNA: TGTGCCAGCAGCTGGGGACAGGGCAATGGCTACACCTTC
size: once; D: TRBD2; J: TRBJ2-3; V: TRBV5-1; CDR3: CASSRASGTGDTQYF; DNA: TGCGCCAGCAGCCGGGCTAGCGGGACGGGAGATACGCAGTATTTT
size: few; D: -; J: TRBJ1-2; V: TRBV18; CDR3: CASSPKGGGDGYTF; DNA: TGTGCCAGCTCCCCTAAGGGCGGGGGCGATGGCTACACCTTC
size: -; D: -; J: TRBJ1-1; V: TRBV30; CDR3: CAWRGVTEAFF; DNA: TGTGCCTGGAGGGGGGTTACTGAAGCTTTCTTT
size: -; D: TRBD1; J: TRBJ1-6; V: TRBV5-6; CDR3: CASSFGTAPRSPLHF; DNA: TGTGCCAGCAGCTTCGGGACAGCCCCCCGTTCACCCCTCCACTTT
size: -; D: -; J: TRBJ1-1; V: TRBV28; CDR3: CASTLPRGLGGTEAFF; DNA: TGTGCCAGCACCCTACCGAGGGGACTCGGGGGCACTGAAGCTTTCTTT
size: few; D: -; J: TRBJ2-2; V: TRBV7-3; CDR3: CASSTQDTGELFF; DNA: TGTGCCAGCAGTACGCAGGATACCGGGGAGCTGTTTTTT
size: -; D: -; J: TRBJ1-1; V: TRBV29-1; CDR3: CSVENRANTEAFF; DNA: TGCAGCGTTGAGAACAGGGCGAACACTGAAGCTTTCTTT
size: -; D: TRBD2; J: TRBJ2-7; V: TRBV28; CDR3: CASSEYHRASGYYEQYF; DNA: TGTGCCAGCAGTGAATACCACCGGGCTAGCGGATACTACGAGCAGTACTTC
size: -; D: -; J: TRBJ1-5; V: TRBV2; CDR3: CASSEGSGYNQPQHF; DNA: TGTGCCAGCAGTGAAGGCTCAGGGTACAATCAGCCCCAGCATTTT
size: -; D: TRBD2; J: TRBJ2-3; V: TRBV6-4; CDR3: CASRASGGTDTQYF; DNA: TGTGCCAGCAGAGCTAGCGGGGGCACAGATACGCAGTATTTT
size: -; D: TRBD1; J: TRBJ1-1; V: TRBV4-1; CDR3: CASSAGTANTEAFF; DNA: TGCGCCAGCAGCGCTGGGACAGCGAACACTGAAGCTTTCTTT
size: few; D: -; J: TRBJ2-4; V: TRBV28; CDR3: CASSPANVQGTKNIQYF; DNA: TGTGCCAGCAGTCCCGCCAACGTTCAGGGAACCAAAAACATTCAGTACTTC
size: -; D: TRBD1; J: TRBJ2-1; V: TRBV6-6; CDR3: CASSPGTGLINNEQFF; DNA: TGTGCCAGCAGTCCCGGGACAGGGTTGATAAACAATGAGCAGTTCTTC
size: -; D: -; J: TRBJ1-2; V: TRBV30; CDR3: CAWTMGGEGYTF; DNA: TGTGCCTGGACCATGGGGGGCGAAGGCTACACCTTC
size: -; D: TRBD2; J: TRBJ2-7; V: TRBV3-1/TRBV3-2; CDR3: CASSQRSWTSGSIRQYF; DNA: TGTGCCAGCAGCCAACGGAGTTGGACTAGCGGGAGTATTAGGCAGTACTTC
size: -; D: -; J: TRBJ2-1; V: TRBV24-1; CDR3: CATSVGYNEQFF; DNA: TGTGCCACCAGTGTTGGGTACAATGAGCAGTTCTTC
size: -; D: -; J: TRBJ2-2; V: TRBV6-2/TRBV6-3; CDR3: CASSLRDTGELFF; DNA: TGTGCCAGCAGTCTTAGGGACACCGGGGAGCTGTTTTTT
size: -; D: -; J: TRBJ1-1; V: TRBV28; CDR3: CASSLGQGRNTEAFF; DNA: TGTGCCAGCAGTTTAGGCCAGGGACGAAACACTGAAGCTTTCTTT
size: -; D: -; J: TRBJ1-5; V: TRBV7-9; CDR3: CASSRTVTEPQHF; DNA: TGTGCCAGCAGCCGGACAGTTACGGAGCCCCAGCATTTT
size: -; D: TRBD2; J: TRBJ2-1; V: TRBV19; CDR3: CASSILAGEQFF; DNA: TGTGCCAGTAGTATCTTAGCGGGAGAGCAGTTCTTC
size: -; D: TRBD1; J: TRBJ1-6; V: TRBV4-3; CDR3: CASGDPGQGSNSPLHF; DNA: TGCGCCAGCGGCGATCCGGGACAGGGGAGTAATTCACCCCTCCACTTT
size: -; D: -; J: TRBJ1-5; V: TRBV18; CDR3: CASSSRGGINQPQHF; DNA: TGTGCCAGCTCATCGAGGGGGGGGATAAATCAGCCCCAGCATTTT
size: -; D: -; J: TRBJ1-5; V: TRBV7-9; CDR3: CASSEGNQPQHF; DNA: TGTGCCAGCAGCGAGGGAAATCAGCCCCAGCATTTT
size: few; D: TRBD1; J: TRBJ2-3; V: TRBV2; CDR3: CASSTDRGRTDTQYF; DNA: TGTGCCAGCAGTACGGACAGGGGGCGCACAGATACGCAGTATTTT
size: -; D: -; J: TRBJ1-1; V: TRBV28; CDR3: CATDPDTENTEAFF; DNA: TGTGCCACTGATCCCGATACTGAGAACACTGAAGCTTTCTTT
size: -; D: -; J: TRBJ1-1; V: TRBV11-2; CDR3: CASNPGPEAFF; DNA: TGTGCCAGCAACCCCGGACCTGAAGCTTTCTTT
size: -; D: -; J: TRBJ2-2; V: TRBV11-2; CDR3: CASSLGQGWKTGELFF; DNA: TGTGCCAGCAGCTTAGGTCAGGGTTGGAAGACCGGGGAGCTGTTTTTT
size: -; D: -; J: TRBJ1-1; V: TRBV2; CDR3: CASSVADSNTEAFF; DNA: TGTGCCAGCAGTGTCGCGGACAGTAACACTGAAGCTTTCTTT
size: -; D: -; J: TRBJ2-2; V: TRBV30; CDR3: CAWSGGGANTGELFF; DNA: TGTGCCTGGTCGGGTGGAGGGGCGAACACCGGGGAGCTGTTTTTT
size: -; D: -; J: TRBJ2-1; V: TRBV12-2; CDR3: CASRLAKTSGRAANEQFF; DNA: TGTGCAAGTCGCTTAGCGAAGACTAGCGGGAGGGCCGCGAATGAGCAGTTCTTC